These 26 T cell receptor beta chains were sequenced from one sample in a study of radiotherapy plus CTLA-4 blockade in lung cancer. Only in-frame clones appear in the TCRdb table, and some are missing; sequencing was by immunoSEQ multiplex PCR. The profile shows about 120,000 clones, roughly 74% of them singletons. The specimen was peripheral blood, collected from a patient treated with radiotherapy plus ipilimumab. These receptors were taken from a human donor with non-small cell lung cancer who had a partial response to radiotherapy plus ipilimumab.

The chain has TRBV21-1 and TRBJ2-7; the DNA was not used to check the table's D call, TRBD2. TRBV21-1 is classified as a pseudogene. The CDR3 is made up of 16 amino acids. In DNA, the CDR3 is TGTGCCAGCAGCAAAGAGGAGCGGCCCCCGATATACGAGCAGTACGTC. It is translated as CASSKEERPPIYEQYV.

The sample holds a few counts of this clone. The CDR3, as DNA: TGTGCCAGTAGTATACGGACTCTCGGAAACACCATATATTTT. It encodes CASSIRTLGNTIYF. V gene TRBV19 combines with J gene TRBJ1-3; no clear D gene. The CDR3 length is 14 residues. CDR1 is LNHDA and CDR2 is SQIVND in the germline V gene (reference sequence). Deletions cut 2 bases from V and 4 bases from J, with 9 bases between.

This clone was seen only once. The CDR3, as DNA: TGTGCCAGCCGACCCGGGACAGCTAATTCACCCCTCCACTTT. It is translated as CASRPGTANSPLHF. The rearrangement links TRBV7-9 to TRBJ1-6; TRBD1 aligns across 7 bases. The CDR3 loop spans 14 amino acids. J lost 6 bases, V lost 8 bases, and 7 bases had no gene match. CDR1 is SEHNR, CDR2 FQNEAQ, per germline (reference sequence).

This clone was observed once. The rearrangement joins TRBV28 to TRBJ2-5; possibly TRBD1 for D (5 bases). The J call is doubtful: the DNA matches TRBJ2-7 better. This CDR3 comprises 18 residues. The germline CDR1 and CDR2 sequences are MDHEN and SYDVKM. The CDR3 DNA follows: TGTGCCAGCAGTTTACCTGGCTTTGACAGCCCGGAATCCTACGAGCAGTACTTC. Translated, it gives CASSLPGFDSPESYEQYF.

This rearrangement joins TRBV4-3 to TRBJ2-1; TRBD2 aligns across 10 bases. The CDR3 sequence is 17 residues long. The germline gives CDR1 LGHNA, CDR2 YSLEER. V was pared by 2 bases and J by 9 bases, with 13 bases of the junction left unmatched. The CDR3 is CASSQQPGLAIIGEQFF. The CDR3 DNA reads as TGCGCCAGCAGCCAACAACCGGGACTAGCGATTATCGGTGAGCAGTTCTTC.

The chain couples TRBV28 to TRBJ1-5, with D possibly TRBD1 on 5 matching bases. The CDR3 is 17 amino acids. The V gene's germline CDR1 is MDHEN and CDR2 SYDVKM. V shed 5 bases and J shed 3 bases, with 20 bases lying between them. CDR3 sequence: CASSIPKGQLLNQPQHF. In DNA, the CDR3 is TGTGCCAGCAGTATTCCGAAGGGGCAGCTACTCAATCAGCCCCAGCATTTT.

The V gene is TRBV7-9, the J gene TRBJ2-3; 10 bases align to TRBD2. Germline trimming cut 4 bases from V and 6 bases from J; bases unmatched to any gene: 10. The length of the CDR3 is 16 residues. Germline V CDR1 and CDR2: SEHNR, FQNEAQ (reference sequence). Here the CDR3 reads CASSSELAGMRDTQYF. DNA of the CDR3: TGTGCCAGCAGCTCCGAACTAGCGGGGATGAGGGATACGCAGTATTTT.

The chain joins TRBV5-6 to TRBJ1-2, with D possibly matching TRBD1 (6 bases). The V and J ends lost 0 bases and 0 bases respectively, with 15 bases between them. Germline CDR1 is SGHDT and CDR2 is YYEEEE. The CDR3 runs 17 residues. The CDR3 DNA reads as TGTGCCAGCAGCTTGGTCAGGGGCGCTCCCGCTAACTATGGCTACACCTTC. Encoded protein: CASSLVRGAPANYGYTF.

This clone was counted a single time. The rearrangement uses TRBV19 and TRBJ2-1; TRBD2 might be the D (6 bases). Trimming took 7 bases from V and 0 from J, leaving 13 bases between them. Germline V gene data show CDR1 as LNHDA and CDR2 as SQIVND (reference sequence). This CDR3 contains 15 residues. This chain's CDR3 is CASTTDGSSYNEQFF. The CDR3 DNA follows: TGTGCCAGTACCACGGACGGGAGCTCCTACAATGAGCAGTTCTTC.

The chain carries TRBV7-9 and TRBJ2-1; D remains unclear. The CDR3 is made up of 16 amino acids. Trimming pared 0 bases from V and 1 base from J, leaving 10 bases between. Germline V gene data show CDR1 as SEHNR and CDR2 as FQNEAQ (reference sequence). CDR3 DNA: TGTGCCAGCAGCTTAGCAGTCCTAGGATCCTACAATGAGCAGTTCTTC. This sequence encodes CASSLAVLGSYNEQFF.

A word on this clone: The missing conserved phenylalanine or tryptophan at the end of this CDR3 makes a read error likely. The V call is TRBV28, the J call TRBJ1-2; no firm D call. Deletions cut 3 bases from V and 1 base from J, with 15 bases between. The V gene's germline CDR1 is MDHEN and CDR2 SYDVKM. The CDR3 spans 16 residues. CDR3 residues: CASSFAPRPLNYGYTL. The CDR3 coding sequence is TGTGCCAGCAGTTTTGCTCCAAGGCCCCTTAACTATGGCTACACCCTC.

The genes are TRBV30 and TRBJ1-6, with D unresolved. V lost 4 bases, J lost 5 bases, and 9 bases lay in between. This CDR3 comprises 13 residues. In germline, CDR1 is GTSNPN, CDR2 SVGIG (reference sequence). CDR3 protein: CAWIGLDNSPLHF. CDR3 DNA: TGTGCCTGGATAGGACTGGATAATTCACCCCTCCACTTT.

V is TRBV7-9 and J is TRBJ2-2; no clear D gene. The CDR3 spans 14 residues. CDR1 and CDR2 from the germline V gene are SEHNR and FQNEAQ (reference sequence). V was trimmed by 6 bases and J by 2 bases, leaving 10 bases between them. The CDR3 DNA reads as TGTGCCAGCAGTCGAGACACCAACACCGGGGAGCTGTTTTTT. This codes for CASSRDTNTGELFF.

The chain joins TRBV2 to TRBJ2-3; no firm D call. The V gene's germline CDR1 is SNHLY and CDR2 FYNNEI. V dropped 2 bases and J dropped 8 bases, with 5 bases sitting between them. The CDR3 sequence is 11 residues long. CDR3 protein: CASSEPRTQYF. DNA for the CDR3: TGTGCCAGCAGTGAACCCCGTACGCAGTATTTT.

CDR3 sequence: CASSRGLAGYNEQFF. CDR3 in DNA: TGTGCCAGTAGCCGCGGACTAGCGGGCTACAATGAGCAGTTCTTC. J is TRBJ2-1 and V is TRBV19, with TRBD2 identical over 11 bases. In germline, CDR1 is LNHDA, CDR2 SQIVND (reference sequence). V trimming: 6 bases; J trimming: 3 bases; junction bases outside the gene matches: 4. The CDR3 consists of 15 residues.

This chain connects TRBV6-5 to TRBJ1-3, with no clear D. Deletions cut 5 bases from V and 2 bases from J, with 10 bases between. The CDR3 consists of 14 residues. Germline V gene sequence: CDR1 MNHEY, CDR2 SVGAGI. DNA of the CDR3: TGTGCCAGCAGTGAGGCGGGAGCTGGAAACACCATATATTTT. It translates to CASSEAGAGNTIYF.

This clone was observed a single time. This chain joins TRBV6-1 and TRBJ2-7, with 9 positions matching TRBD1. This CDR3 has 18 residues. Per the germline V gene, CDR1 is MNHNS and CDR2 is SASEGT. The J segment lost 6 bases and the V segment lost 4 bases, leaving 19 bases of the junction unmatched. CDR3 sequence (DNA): TGTGCCAGCAGTGCTTCACCCGCGGGACAGGGAATTTATAGCGAGCAGTACGTC. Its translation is CASSASPAGQGIYSEQYV.

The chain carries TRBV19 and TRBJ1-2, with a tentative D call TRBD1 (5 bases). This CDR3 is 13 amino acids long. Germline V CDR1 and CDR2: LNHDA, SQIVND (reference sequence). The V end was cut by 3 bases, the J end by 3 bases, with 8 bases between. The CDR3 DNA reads TGTGCCAGTAGTATTGCAGGGTACTATGGCTACACCTTC. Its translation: CASSIAGYYGYTF. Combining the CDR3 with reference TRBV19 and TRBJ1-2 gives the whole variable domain DGGITQSPKYLFRKEGQNVTLSCEQNLNHDAMYWYRQDPGQGLRLIYYSQIVNDFQKGDIAEGYSVSREKKESFPLTVTSAQKNPTAFYLCASSIAGYYGYTFGSGTRLTVV.

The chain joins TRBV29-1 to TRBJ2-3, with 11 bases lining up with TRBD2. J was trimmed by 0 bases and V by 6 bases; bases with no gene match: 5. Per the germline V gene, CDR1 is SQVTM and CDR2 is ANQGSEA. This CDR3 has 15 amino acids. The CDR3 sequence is CSVTRTSGSTDTQYF. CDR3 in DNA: TGCAGCGTCACCCGGACTAGCGGGAGCACAGATACGCAGTATTTT.

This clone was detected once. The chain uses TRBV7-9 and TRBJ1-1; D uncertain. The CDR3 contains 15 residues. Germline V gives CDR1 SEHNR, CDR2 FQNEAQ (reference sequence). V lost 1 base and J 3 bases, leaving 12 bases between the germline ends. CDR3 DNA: TGTGCCAGCAGCTTAGGCTCGGGATCGTACACTGAAGCTTTCTTT. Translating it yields CASSLGSGSYTEAFF. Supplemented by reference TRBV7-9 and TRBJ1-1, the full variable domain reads DTGVSQNPRHKITKRGQNVTFRCDPISEHNRLYWYRQTLGQGPEFLTYFQNEAQLEKSRLLSDRFSAERPKGSFSTLEIQRTEQGDSAMYLCASSLGSGSYTEAFFGQGTRLTVV.

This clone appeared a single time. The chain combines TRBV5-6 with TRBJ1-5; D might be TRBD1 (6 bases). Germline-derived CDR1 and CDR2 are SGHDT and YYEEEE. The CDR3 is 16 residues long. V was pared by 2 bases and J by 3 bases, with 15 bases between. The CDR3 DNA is TGTGCCAGCAGCTTAGGGGGGGGGCTCCCCAATCAGCCCCAGCATTTT. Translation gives CASSLGGGLPNQPQHF.

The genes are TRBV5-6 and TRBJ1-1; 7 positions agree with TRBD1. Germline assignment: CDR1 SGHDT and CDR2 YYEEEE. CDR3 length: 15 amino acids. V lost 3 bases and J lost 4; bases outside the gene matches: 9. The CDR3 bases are TGTGCCAGCAGCTCCTATGACAGGGCCGGCACTGAAGCTTTCTTT. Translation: CASSSYDRAGTEAFF.

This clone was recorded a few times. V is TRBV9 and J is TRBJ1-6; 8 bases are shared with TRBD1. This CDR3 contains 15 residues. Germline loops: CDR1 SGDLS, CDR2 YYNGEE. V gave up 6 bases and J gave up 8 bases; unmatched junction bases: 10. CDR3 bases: TGTGCCAGCAACCGGGGGGACAGGTTGGATTCACCCCTCCACTTT. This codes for CASNRGDRLDSPLHF.

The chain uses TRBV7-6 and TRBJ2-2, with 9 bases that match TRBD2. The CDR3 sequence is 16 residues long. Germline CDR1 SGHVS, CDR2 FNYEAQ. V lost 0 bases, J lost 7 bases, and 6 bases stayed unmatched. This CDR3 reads CASSLAVIAGDGELFF. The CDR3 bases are TGTGCCAGCAGCTTAGCGGTTATAGCGGGGGACGGGGAGCTGTTTTTT.

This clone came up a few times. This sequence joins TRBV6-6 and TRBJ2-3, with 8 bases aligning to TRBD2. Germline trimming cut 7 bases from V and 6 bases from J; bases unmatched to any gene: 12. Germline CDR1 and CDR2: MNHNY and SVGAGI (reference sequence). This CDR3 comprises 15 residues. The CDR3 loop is CASNRLAGSRDTQYF. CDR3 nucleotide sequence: TGTGCCAGCAATCGTCTAGCGGGCTCCCGGGATACGCAGTATTTT.

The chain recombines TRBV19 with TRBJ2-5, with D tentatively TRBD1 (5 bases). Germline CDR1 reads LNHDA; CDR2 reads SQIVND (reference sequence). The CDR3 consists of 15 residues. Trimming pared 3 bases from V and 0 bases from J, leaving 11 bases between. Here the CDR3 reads CASSMIRVNQETQYF. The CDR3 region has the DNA TGTGCCAGTAGTATGATCAGGGTAAACCAAGAGACCCAGTACTTC.